This T cell receptor (beta chain) was captured by sequencing in a study of T cell repertoires in cytomegalovirus infection. At the level of the study: CMV infection plus the matching HLA type was flagged by public TCR beta signatures.

This clonotype showed up just a few times. The antigen remains undetermined. V lost 8 bases, J lost 3 bases, and 8 bases stayed unmatched. The CDR3 loop spans 14 amino acids. Germline CDR1 SGHAT, CDR2 FQNNGV. TCRdb re-derived calls from the reads in MiXCR, one entry per CDR3 protein. This sample has around 630,000 distinct CDR3 sequences; 20% to 25% occur once, and the top ten carry roughly 8%. Study-wide points: There were carriers of CMV plus the relevant HLA, and cumulative public TCR beta family frequency identified them. It was HLA-C-restricted CMV-specific TCR beta clonotypes that dominated the response ex vivo.

The sample was CD8+ T cells from PBMCs. The sequence was collected from a human donor in good health (CMV status not recorded). Some clones in this sample may be carry-over from other donors' samples. The chain has TRBV11-2 and TRBJ1-1; TRBD1 agrees at 8 bases. The CDR3 is CASGDRGRDTEAFF. CDR3 sequence (DNA): TGTGCCAGCGGAGACAGGGGAAGGGACACTGAAGCTTTCTTT.